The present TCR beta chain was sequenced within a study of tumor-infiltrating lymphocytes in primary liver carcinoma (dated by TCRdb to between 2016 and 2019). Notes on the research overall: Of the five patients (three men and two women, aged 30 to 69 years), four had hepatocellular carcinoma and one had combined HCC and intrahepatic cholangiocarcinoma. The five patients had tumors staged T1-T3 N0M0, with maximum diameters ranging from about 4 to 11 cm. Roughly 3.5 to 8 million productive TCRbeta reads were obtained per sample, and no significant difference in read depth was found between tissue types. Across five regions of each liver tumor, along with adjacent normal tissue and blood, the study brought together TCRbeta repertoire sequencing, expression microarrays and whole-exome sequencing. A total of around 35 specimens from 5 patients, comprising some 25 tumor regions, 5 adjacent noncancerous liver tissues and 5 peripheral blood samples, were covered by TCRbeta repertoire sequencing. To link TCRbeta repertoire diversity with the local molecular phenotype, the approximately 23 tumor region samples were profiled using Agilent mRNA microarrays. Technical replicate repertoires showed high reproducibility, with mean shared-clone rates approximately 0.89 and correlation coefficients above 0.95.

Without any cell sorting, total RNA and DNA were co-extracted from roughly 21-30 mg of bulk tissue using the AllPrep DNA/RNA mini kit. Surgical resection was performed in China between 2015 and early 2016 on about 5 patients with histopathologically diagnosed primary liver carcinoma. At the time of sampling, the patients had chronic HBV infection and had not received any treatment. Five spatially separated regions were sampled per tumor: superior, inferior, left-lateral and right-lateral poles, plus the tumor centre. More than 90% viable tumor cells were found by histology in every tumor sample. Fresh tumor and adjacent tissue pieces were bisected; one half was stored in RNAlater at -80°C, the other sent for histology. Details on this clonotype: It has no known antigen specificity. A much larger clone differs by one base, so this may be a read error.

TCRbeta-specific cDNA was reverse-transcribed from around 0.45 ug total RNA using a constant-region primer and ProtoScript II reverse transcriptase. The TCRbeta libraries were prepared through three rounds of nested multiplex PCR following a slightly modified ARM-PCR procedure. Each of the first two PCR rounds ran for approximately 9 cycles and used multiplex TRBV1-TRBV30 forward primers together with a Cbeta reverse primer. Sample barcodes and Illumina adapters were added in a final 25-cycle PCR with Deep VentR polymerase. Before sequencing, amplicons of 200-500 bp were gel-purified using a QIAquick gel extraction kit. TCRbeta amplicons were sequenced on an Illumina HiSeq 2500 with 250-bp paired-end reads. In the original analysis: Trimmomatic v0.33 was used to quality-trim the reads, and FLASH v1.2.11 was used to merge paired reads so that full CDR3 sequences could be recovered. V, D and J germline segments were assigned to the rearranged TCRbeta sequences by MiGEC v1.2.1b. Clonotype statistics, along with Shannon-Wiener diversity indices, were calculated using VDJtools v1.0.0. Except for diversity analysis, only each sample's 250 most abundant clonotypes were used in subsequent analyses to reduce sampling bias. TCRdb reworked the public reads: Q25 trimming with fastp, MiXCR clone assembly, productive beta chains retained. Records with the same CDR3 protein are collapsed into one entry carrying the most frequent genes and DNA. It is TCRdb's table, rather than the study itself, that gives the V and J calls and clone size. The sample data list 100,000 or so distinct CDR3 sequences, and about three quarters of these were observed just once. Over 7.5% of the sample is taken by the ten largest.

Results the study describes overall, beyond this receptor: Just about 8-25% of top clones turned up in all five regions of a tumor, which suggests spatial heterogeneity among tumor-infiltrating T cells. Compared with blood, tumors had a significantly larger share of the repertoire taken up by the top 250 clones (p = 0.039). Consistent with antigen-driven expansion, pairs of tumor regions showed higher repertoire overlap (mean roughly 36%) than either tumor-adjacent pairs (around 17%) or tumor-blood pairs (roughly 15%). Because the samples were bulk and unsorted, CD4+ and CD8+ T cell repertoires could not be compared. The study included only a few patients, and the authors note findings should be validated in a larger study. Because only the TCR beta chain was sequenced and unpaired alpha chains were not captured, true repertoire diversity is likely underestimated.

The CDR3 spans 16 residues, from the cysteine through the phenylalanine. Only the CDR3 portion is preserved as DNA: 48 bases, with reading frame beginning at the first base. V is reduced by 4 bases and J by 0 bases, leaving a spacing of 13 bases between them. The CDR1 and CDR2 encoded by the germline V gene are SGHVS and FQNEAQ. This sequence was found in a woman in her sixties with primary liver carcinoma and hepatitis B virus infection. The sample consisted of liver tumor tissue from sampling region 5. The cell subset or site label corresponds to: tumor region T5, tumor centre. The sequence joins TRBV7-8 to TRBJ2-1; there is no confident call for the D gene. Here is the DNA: TGTGCCAGCAGCTCAAGTAGCAGGAACTCCTACAATGAGCAGTTCTTC. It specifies CASSSSSRNSYNEQFF.